This record looks at one T cell receptor (beta chain) sequence and its context. Alongside a J-beta primer mix, a sample-barcoded 5' primer served in a second PCR lasting roughly 7 to 11 cycles. In TCRdb, the 5' RACE reads were re-called with MiXCR into one record per CDR3 protein. The data hold over 1,500,000 distinct CDR3 sequences, with 49% observed a single time. Each of the donors had roughly 9.3 milliliters of peripheral blood drawn into EDTA-treated Vacutainer tubes. This record comes from a study of blood T cells in healthy people across ages. CDR1 is DFQATT and CDR2 is SNEGSKA in the germline V gene (reference sequence). This CDR3 region has 13 residues. Deletions cut 0 bases from V and 4 bases from J, with 8 bases between.

Material for sequencing was blood. The TCR comes from a woman aged 40 to 49 in good health. The rearrangement joins TRBV20-1 to TRBJ2-3; no reliable D call. In DNA, the CDR3 is TGCAGTGCTAGAGAAAGGATCGCAGATACGCAGTATTTT. This gives the protein CSARERIADTQYF.